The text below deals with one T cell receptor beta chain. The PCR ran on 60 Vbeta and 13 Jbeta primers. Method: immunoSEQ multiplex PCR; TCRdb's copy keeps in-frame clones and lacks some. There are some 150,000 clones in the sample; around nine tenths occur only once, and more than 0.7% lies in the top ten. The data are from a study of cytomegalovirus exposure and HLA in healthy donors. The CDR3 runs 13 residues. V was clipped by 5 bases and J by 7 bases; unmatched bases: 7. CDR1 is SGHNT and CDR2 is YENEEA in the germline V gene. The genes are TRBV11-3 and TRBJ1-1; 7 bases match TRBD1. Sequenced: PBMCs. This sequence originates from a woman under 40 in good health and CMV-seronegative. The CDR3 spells CASSEGQLNEAFF. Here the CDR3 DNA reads TGTGCCAGCAGCGAGGGACAGCTGAATGAAGCTTTCTTT.